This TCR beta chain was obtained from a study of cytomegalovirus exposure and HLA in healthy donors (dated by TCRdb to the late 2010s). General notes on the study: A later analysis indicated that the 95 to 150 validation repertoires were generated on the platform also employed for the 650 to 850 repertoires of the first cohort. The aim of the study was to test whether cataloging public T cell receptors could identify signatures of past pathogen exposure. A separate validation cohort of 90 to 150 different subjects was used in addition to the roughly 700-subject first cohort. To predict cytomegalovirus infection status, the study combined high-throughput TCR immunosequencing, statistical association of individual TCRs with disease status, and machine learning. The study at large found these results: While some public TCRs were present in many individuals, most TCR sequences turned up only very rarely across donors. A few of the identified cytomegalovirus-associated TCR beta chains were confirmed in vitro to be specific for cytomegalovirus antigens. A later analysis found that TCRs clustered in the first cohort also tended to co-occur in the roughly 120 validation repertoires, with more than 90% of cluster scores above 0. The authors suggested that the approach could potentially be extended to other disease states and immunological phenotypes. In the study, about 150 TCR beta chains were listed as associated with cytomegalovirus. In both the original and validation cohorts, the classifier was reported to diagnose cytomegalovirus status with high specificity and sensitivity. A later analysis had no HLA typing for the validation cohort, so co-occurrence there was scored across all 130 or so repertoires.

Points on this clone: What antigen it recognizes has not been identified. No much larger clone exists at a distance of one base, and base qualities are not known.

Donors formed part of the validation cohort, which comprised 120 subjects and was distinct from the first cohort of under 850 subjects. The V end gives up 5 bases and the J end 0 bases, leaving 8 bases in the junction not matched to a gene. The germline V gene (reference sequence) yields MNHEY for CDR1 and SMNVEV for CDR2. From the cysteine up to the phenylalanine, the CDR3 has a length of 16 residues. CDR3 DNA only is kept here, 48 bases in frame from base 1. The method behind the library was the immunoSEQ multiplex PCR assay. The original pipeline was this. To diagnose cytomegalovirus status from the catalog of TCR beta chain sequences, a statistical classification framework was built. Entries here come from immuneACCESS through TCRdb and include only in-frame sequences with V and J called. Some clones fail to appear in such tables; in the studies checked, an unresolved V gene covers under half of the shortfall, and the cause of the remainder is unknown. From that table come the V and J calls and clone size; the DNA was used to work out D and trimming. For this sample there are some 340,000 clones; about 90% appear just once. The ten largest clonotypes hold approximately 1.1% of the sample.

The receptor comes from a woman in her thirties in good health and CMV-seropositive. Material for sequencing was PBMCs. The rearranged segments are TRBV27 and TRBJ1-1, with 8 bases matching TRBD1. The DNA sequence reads TGTGCCAGCAGTACCAGACAGGGGTGGATGAACACTGAAGCTTTCTTT. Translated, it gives CASSTRQGWMNTEAFF.